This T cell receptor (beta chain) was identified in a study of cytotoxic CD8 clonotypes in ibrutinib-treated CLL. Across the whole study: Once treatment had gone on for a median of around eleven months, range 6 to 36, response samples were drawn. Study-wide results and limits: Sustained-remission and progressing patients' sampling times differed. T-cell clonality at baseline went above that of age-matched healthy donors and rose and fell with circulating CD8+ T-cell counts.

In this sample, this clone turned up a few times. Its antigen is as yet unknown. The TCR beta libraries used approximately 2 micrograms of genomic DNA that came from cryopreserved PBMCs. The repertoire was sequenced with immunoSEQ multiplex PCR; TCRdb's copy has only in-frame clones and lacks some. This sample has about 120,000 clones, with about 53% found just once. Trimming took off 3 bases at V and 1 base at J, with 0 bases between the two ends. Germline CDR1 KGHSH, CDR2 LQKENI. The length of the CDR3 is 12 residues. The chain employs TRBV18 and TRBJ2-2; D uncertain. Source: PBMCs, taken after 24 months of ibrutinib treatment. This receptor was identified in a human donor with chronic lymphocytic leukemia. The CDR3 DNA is TGTGCCAGCTCACCGAACACCGGGGAGCTGTTTTTT. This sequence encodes CASSPNTGELFF.